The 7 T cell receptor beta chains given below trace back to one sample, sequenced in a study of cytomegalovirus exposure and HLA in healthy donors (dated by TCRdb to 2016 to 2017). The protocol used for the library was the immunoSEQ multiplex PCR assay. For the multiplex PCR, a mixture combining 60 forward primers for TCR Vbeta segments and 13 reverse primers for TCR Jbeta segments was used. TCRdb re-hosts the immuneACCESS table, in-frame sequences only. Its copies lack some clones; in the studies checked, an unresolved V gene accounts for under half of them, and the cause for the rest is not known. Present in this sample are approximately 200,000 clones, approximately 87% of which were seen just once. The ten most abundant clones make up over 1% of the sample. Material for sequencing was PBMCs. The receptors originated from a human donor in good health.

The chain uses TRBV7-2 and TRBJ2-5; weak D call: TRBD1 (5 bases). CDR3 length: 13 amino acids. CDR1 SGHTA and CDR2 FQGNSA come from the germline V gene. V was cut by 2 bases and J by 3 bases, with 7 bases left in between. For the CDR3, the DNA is TGTGCCAGCAGCTTACGCAGGGAAGAGACCCAGTACTTC. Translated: CASSLRREETQYF.

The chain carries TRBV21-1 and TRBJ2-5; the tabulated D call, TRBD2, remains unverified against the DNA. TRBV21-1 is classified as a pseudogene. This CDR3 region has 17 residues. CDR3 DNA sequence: TGTGCCAGCAGCAAAGTGGCTAGGGCGGGAGTATGGGAGACCCAGTACTTC. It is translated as CASSKVARAGVWETQYF.

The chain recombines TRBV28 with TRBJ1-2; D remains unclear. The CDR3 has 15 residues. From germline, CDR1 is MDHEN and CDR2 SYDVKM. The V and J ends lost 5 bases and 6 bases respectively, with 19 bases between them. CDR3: CASSPPRTSGHGYTF. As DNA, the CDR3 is TGTGCCAGCAGTCCTCCCCGGACTTCGGGTCATGGCTACACCTTC.

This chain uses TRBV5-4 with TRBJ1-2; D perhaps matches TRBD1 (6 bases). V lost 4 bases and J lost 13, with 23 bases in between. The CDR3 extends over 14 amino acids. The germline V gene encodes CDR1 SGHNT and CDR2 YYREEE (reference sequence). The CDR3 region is CASSPPRDMGVPTF. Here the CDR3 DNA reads TGTGCCAGCAGCCCGCCGAGGGACATGGGTGTACCCACCTTC.

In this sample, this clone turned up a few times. This chain's CDR3 is CASSLGQGGMNTEAFF. CDR3 nucleotide sequence: TGCGCCAGCAGCTTGGGACAGGGTGGGATGAACACTGAAGCTTTCTTT. The chain links TRBV5-1 to TRBJ1-1; 7 bases are shared with TRBD1. This CDR3 has 16 residues. The germline gives CDR1 SGHRS, CDR2 YFSETQ. V lost 0 bases and J lost 0; bases outside the gene matches: 5.

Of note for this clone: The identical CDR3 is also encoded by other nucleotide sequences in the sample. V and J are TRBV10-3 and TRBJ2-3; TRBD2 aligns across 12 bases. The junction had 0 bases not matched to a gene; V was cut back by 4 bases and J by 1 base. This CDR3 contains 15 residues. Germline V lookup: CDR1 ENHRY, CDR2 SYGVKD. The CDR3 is CAISGLAGGTDTQYF. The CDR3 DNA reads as TGTGCCATCAGTGGACTAGCGGGAGGCACAGATACGCAGTATTTT.

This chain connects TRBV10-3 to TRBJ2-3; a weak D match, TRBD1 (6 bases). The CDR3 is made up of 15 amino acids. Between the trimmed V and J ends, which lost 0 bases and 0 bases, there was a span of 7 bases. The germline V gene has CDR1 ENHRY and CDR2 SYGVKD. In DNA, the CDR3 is TGTGCCATCAGTGAGTCACAGGGAAGCACAGATACGCAGTATTTT. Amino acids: CAISESQGSTDTQYF.